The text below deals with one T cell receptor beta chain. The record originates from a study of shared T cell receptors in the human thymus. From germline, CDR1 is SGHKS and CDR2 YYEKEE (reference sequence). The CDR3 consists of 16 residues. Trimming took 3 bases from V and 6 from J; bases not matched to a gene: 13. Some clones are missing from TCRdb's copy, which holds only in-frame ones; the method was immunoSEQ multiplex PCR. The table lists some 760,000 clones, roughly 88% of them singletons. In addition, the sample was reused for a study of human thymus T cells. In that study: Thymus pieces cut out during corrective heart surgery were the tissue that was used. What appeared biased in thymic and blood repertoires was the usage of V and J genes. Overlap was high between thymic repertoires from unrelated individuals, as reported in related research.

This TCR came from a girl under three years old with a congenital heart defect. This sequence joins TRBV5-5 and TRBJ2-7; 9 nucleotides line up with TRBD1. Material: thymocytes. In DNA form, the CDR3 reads TGTGCCAGCAGCTCTTCTATTCCCCGGACAGGGGTCGAGCAGTACTTC. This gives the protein CASSSSIPRTGVEQYF.